The TCR beta chain described here comes from a study of blood T cell repertoires in COVID-19. About the study: PBMCs, B-cell-depleted T cells, or T cells provided the cDNA or gDNA that made up the material.

The germline gives CDR1 MGHRA, CDR2 YSYEKL. Trimming took 5 bases from V and 8 from J, leaving 13 bases between them. The CDR3 is 13 amino acids. The method was immunoSEQ multiplex PCR; TCRdb's version includes in-frame clones alone and lacks a portion of them. The sample has 150,000 or so clones, more than 80% seen once. This TCR was recovered from a young man with COVID-19, enrolled during active disease. The sequencing input was peripheral blood. V is TRBV4-1 and J is TRBJ2-4; TRBD2 might be the D (6 bases). The CDR3 region is CASSKGWGDIQYF. The DNA for the CDR3 is TGCGCCAGCAGCAAAGGGTGGGGGGACATTCAGTACTTC.